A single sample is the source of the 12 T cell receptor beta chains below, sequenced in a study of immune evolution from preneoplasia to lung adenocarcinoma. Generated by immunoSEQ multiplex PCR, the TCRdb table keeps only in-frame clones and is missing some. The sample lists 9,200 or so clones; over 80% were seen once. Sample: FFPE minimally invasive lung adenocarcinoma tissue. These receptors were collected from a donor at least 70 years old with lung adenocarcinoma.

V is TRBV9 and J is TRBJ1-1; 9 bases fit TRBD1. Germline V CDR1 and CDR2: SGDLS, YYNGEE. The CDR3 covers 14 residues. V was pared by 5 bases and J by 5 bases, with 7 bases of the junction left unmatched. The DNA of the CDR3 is TGTGCCAGCAGTGAACAGGGGGCGGGTACTGAAGCTTTCTTT. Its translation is CASSEQGAGTEAFF.

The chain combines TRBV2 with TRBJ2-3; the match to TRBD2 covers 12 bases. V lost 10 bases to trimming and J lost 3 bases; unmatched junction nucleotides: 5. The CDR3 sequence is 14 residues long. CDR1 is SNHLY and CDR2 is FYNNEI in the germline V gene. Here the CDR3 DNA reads TGTGCCACCTCTAGCGGGAGGGGGACAGATACGCAGTATTTT. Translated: CATSSGRGTDTQYF.

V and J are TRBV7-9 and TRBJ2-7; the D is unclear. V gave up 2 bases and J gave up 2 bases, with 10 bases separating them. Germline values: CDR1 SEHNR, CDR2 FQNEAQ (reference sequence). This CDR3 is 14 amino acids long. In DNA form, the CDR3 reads TGTGCCAGCAGCTTACAACCGGGCCCCTACGAGCAGTACTTC. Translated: CASSLQPGPYEQYF. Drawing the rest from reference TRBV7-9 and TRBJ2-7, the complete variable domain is DTGVSQNPRHKITKRGQNVTFRCDPISEHNRLYWYRQTLGQGPEFLTYFQNEAQLEKSRLLSDRFSAERPKGSFSTLEIQRTEQGDSAMYLCASSLQPGPYEQYFGPGTRLTVT.

CDR3 sequence reads: CASRGTGKNIQYF. The DNA of the CDR3 is TGCGCCAGCAGGGGGACAGGGAAAAACATTCAGTACTTC. This chain uses TRBV5-1 with TRBJ2-4; 9 bases fit TRBD1. The V and J ends lost 5 bases and 4 bases, in that order; junction bases with no gene match: 1. The CDR3 covers 13 residues. Per germline, CDR1 SGHRS and CDR2 YFSETQ.

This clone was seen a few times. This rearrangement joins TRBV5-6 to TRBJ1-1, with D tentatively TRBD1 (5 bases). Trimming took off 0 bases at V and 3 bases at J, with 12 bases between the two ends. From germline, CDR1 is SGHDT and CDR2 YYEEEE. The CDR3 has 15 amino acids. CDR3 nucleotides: TGTGCCAGCAGCTTGGGCGACAGAAGAGACACTGAAGCTTTCTTT. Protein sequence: CASSLGDRRDTEAFF.

The CDR3 region has the DNA TGTGCCATCAGTGAATCAGGGGGCGCGGAGATGGCTTTCTTT. Translation gives CAISESGGAEMAFF. This sequence joins TRBV10-3 and TRBJ1-1; 8 nucleotides line up with TRBD1. CDR1 ENHRY and CDR2 SYGVKD come from the germline V gene. The CDR3 runs 14 residues. V dropped 3 bases and J dropped 11; count of bases not matched to a gene: 11.

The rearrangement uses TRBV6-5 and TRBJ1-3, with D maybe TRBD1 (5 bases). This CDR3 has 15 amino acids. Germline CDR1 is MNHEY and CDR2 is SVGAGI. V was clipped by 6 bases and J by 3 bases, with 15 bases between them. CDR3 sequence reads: CASSRAGTIGNTIYF. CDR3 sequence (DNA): TGTGCCAGCAGCAGGGCAGGGACTATTGGAAACACCATATATTTT.

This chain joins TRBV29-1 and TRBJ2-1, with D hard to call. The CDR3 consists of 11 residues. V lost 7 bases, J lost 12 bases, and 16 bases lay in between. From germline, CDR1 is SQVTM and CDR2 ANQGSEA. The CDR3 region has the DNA TGCAGCGCCATAGTGTTAGGACGGCAGTTCTTC. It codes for CSAIVLGRQFF.

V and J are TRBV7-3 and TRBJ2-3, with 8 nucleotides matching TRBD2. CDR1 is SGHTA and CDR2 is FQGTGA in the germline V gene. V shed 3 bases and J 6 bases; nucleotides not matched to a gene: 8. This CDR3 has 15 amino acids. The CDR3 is CASSFQAGAPDTQYF. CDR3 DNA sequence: TGTGCCAGCAGCTTCCAAGCGGGGGCCCCGGATACGCAGTATTTT.

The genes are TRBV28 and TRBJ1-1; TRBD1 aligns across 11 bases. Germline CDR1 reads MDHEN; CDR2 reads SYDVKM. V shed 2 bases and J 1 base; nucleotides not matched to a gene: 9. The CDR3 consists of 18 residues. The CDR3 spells CASSLEGQGGGWNTEAFF. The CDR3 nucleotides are TGTGCCAGCAGTTTAGAGGGACAGGGGGGCGGTTGGAACACTGAAGCTTTCTTT.

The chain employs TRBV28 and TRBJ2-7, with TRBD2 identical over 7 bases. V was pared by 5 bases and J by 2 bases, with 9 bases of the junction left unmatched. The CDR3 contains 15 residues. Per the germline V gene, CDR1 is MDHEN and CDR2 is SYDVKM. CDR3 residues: CASSPLGGSAYEQYF. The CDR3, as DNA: TGTGCCAGCAGTCCCCTGGGGGGGTCCGCCTACGAGCAGTACTTC.

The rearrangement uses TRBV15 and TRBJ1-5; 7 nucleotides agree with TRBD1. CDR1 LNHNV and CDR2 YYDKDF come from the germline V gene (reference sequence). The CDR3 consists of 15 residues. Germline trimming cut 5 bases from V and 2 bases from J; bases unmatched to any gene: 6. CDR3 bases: TGTGCCACCAGCCTAAAGGGGGCTGGCAATCAGCCCCAGCATTTT. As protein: CATSLKGAGNQPQHF. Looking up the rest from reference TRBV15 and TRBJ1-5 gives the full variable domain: DAMVIQNPRYQVTQFGKPVTLSCSQTLNHNVMYWYQQKSSQAPKLLFHYYDKDFNNEADTPDNFQSRRPNTSFCFLDIRSPGLGDTAMYLCATSLKGAGNQPQHFGDGTRLSIL.